The next 6 T cell receptor beta chains were all read from a single sample in a study of blood T cell repertoires in COVID-19. The data were produced by immunoSEQ multiplex PCR, yet TCRdb's version contains in-frame clones alone and is incomplete. The data show 330,000 or so clones, about 90% seen once. Sequenced: PBMCs or T cells enriched from blood (not recorded which). The receptor set was obtained from a man aged 30 to 45 who had recovered from COVID-19.

This chain uses TRBV30 with TRBJ1-3; possible D gene TRBD1, 6 bases. V was pared by 1 base and J by 5 bases, with 9 bases between. This CDR3 spans 13 amino acids. The germline gives CDR1 GTSNPN, CDR2 SVGIG (reference sequence). The CDR3 nucleotides are TGTGCCTGGAGTGGGTGGGACAGAAACACCATATATTTT. Its protein product is CAWSGWDRNTIYF.

The chain links TRBV30 to TRBJ1-6; 7 nucleotides agree with TRBD1. Germline values: CDR1 GTSNPN, CDR2 SVGIG (reference sequence). This CDR3 has 13 amino acids. Trimming took 4 bases from V and 10 from J; bases not matched to a gene: 7. CDR3 bases: TGTGCCTGGAAGACAGGGTGGGGATCACCCCTCCACTTT. Encoded protein: CAWKTGWGSPLHF.

The rearrangement joins TRBV7-9 to TRBJ1-6; 8 nucleotides match TRBD1. CDR1 is SEHNR and CDR2 is FQNEAQ in the germline V gene (reference sequence). Unmatched junction bases numbered 10, after V lost 5 bases and J lost 10 bases. This CDR3 is built from 15 residues. This CDR3 is CASSPPGQASSPLHF. The CDR3 region has the DNA TGTGCCAGCAGCCCACCGGGACAGGCCTCATCACCCCTCCACTTT.

V is TRBV28 and J is TRBJ1-1; 8 nucleotides align to TRBD1. CDR3 length: 15 amino acids. The germline CDR1 and CDR2 sequences are MDHEN and SYDVKM. With V trimmed by 6 bases and J by 2 bases, 8 bases remained unmatched. CDR3 sequence reads: CASSAGTGFNTEAFF. The CDR3 DNA reads TGTGCCAGCAGCGCCGGGACAGGCTTCAACACTGAAGCTTTCTTT.

V and J are TRBV10-3 and TRBJ2-4; TRBD1 is a possible D gene (6 bases). V lost 1 base and J 4 bases, leaving 17 bases between the germline ends. CDR3 length: 17 amino acids. The germline gives CDR1 ENHRY, CDR2 SYGVKD. This chain's CDR3 is CAISELWDKEGKNIQYF. In nucleotides, the CDR3 is TGTGCCATCAGTGAGTTATGGGACAAAGAGGGGAAAAACATTCAGTACTTC.

This clone came up a few times. The CDR3 loop is CASSLEGGVPDTQYF. CDR3 in DNA: TGTGCCAGCAGCTTGGAGGGAGGAGTGCCAGATACGCAGTATTTT. The chain combines TRBV5-6 with TRBJ2-3, with D possibly being TRBD2 (6 bases). The length of the CDR3 is 15 residues. V lost 0 bases to trimming and J lost 4 bases, with 12 bases between them. Per germline, CDR1 SGHDT and CDR2 YYEEEE.